Following are 10 T cell receptor beta chains from one sample sequenced in a study of blood T cell repertoires in COVID-19. The table came from immunoSEQ multiplex PCR; TCRdb's copy has only in-frame clones and leaves some out. The table lists 200,000 to 300,000 clones, around 87% of them singletons, with around 5% in the top ten. Sequencing was done on a sample of peripheral blood. Receptors were obtained from a woman between 55 and 75 years old with COVID-19, enrolled during active disease.

This clone turned up a few times. V is TRBV4-2 and J is TRBJ2-5; 16 bases are shared with TRBD2. This CDR3 region has 21 residues. Trimming took 2 bases from V and 5 from J; bases not matched to a gene: 17. Germline loops: CDR1 LGHNA, CDR2 YNFKEQ. The CDR3 reads CASSQSLLGTSGRAPGETQYF. The CDR3 DNA reads as TGTGCCAGCAGCCAAAGCCTGTTAGGGACTAGCGGGAGGGCCCCGGGGGAGACCCAGTACTTC.

This clone came up once. This chain's CDR3 is CASSPAGTSGYEQYF. DNA of the CDR3: TGTGCCAGCAGCCCGGCGGGGACTAGCGGCTACGAGCAGTACTTC. This chain connects TRBV5-4 to TRBJ2-7; 11 bases are a match to TRBD2. V trimming: 4 bases; J trimming: 3 bases; junction bases outside the gene matches: 6. The germline V gene has CDR1 SGHNT and CDR2 YYREEE (reference sequence). This CDR3 is built from 15 residues.

The CDR3 coding sequence is TGCGCCAGCAGCCCGCCGACACAAGTCGCAAGCACAGATACGCAGTATTTT. Translation gives CASSPPTQVASTDTQYF. The V and J genes are TRBV5-1 and TRBJ2-3; D remains ambiguous. The ends were cut back, 4 bases at V and 0 bases at J, with 18 bases in the middle. Looked up from germline, CDR1 is SGHRS and CDR2 is YFSETQ. This CDR3 has 17 amino acids.

J is TRBJ1-5 and V is TRBV10-3; D may be TRBD1 (5 bases). Trimming removed 6 bases at V and 1 base at J, with 7 bases between. Germline V gene lookup returns CDR1 ENHRY and CDR2 SYGVKD. CDR3 length equals 13 residues. CDR3 region: CAISQGSNQPQHF. In DNA, the CDR3 is TGTGCCATCAGCCAGGGAAGCAATCAGCCCCAGCATTTT.

This rearrangement joins TRBV4-2 to TRBJ2-1, with D perhaps matching TRBD1 (6 bases). Germline lookup yields CDR1 LGHNA and CDR2 YNFKEQ. The length of the CDR3 is 16 residues. The V and J ends lost 0 bases and 9 bases respectively, with 18 bases between them. The CDR3 coding sequence is TGTGCCAGCAGCCAAGATTCTGGGGTGACAGGTAGTGAGCAGTTCTTC. Translated, it gives CASSQDSGVTGSEQFF.

The chain is built from TRBV11-2 and TRBJ1-1; D remains ambiguous. The CDR3 contains 14 residues. Trimming stripped 5 bases from V and 5 bases from J, with 15 bases between. Germline loops: CDR1 SGHAT, CDR2 FQNNGV. The CDR3 is CASSGSHPGTEAFF. CDR3 nucleotide sequence: TGTGCCAGCAGCGGTAGCCACCCTGGGACTGAAGCTTTCTTT.

The CDR3 sequence: CSVDRQNYGYTF. Written as DNA, the CDR3 is TGCAGCGTTGATAGACAGAACTATGGCTACACCTTC. The chain uses TRBV29-1 and TRBJ1-2, with D perhaps TRBD1 (5 bases). V was trimmed by 3 bases and J by 2 bases, leaving 7 bases between them. The CDR3 is made up of 12 amino acids. CDR1 and CDR2 (germline): SQVTM, ANQGSEA.

The chain carries TRBV4-3 and TRBJ1-5; D uncertain. The V and J ends lost 3 bases and 3 bases respectively, with 6 bases between them. CDR3 length: 13 amino acids. Germline V CDR1 and CDR2: LGHNA, YSLEER. This CDR3 is CASSQRVNQPQHF. In nucleotides, the CDR3 is TGCGCCAGCAGCCAGAGAGTCAATCAGCCCCAGCATTTT.

The chain links TRBV11-1 to TRBJ1-1; perhaps TRBD1 as D (5 bases). Trimming cost V 5 bases and J 1 base, with 11 bases left between them. Germline V lookup: CDR1 SGHAT, CDR2 FQDESV (reference sequence). CDR3 length: 14 residues. CDR3 amino acids: CASSRGDQNTEAFF. The CDR3 nucleotides read TGTGCCAGCAGCCGGGGGGACCAGAACACTGAAGCTTTCTTT.

This clone was detected only a few times. The chain combines TRBV20-1 with TRBJ1-1; D gene uncertain. This CDR3 has 11 amino acids. In germline, CDR1 is DFQATT, CDR2 SNEGSKA (reference sequence). This CDR3 reads CATTTREKAFF. The DNA for the CDR3 is TGCGCAACCACAACCCGGGAGAAAGCTTTCTTT.